This TCR beta chain is drawn from a study of T cells of healthy individuals. This CDR3 is built from 13 residues. Trimming shortened V by 7 bases and J by 1 base, and 13 bases separated the two germline ends. Germline lookup yields CDR1 SQVTM and CDR2 ANQGSEA. Via MiXCR, TCRdb re-called the 5' RACE reads, giving one row per CDR3 protein. This table has 90,000 to 100,000 distinct CDR3 sequences, approximately 18% appearing once. J is TRBJ1-1 and V is TRBV29-1, with D perhaps matching TRBD1 (5 bases). This TCR was sampled from a human donor in good health. The DNA for the CDR3 is TGCAGCGGGAAACAGGAGCCGAACACTGAAGCTTTCTTT. Residues: CSGKQEPNTEAFF. Based on the CDR3 plus reference TRBV29-1 and TRBJ1-1, the full variable domain is SAVISQKPSRDICQRGTSLTIQCQVDSQVTMMFWYRQQPGQSLTLIATANQGSEATYESGFVIDKFPISRPNLTFSTLTVSNMSPEDSSIYLCSGKQEPNTEAFFGQGTRLTVV.